A selection of T cell receptor beta chains follows, all from one sample in a study of blood T cell repertoires in COVID-19. Method: immunoSEQ multiplex PCR; TCRdb's copy keeps in-frame clones and lacks some. Altogether roughly 200,000 clones are present, approximately 84% being singletons, with the ten largest covering approximately 4.7%. The source material was peripheral blood. All receptors derive from a man aged 50-59 years with active or convalescent COVID-19. The CDR3 runs from the conserved cysteine through the conserved F or W. A D gene is named only where the DNA matches it firmly. Size values are once, few and many counts, or a class for expanded clones, and some rows have none.

>once|-|TRBV2|TRBJ1-3
TGTGCCAGCAGCCTCCTAGGGGGCTCTGGAAACACCATATATTTT
CASSLLGGSGNTIYF
>once|-|TRBV4-3|TRBJ2-7
TGCGCCAGCAGCCAAGAACCCCGAGGCCAGGGGTACGAGCAGTACTTC
CASSQEPRGQGYEQYF
>many|TRBD2|TRBV2|TRBJ2-1
TGTGCCAGCAGTGACCCCTTTCTAGCGGGGGGCGCTGAGCAGTTCTTC
CASSDPFLAGGAEQFF
>many|-|TRBV7-2|TRBJ1-6
TGTGCCAGCAGCTTAGTAAGGGGTAATTCACCCCTCCACTTT
CASSLVRGNSPLHF
>-|TRBD1|TRBV19|TRBJ1-2
TGTGCCAGTAGTATGTCCGGGACAGGGGCTACTGGCTACACCTTC
CASSMSGTGATGYTF
>-|TRBD1|TRBV3-1/TRBV3-2|TRBJ1-4
TGTGCCAGCAGCCAAGGGGGGACAGGGTTTGAAAAACTGTTTTTT
CASSQGGTGFEKLFF
>-|TRBD2|TRBV9|TRBJ2-5
TGTGCCAGCAGCGTAGAACTAGCGGAAGAGACCCAGTACTTC
CASSVELAEETQYF
>-|-|TRBV30|TRBJ1-5
TGTGCCTGGAGGGGGCCAGGGAGGGATCAGCCCCAGCATTTT
CAWRGPGRDQPQHF
>-|-|TRBV2|TRBJ2-1
TGTGCCAGCAGTGAACAGGGGGGCTCCTACAATGAGCAGTTCTTC
CASSEQGGSYNEQFF
>-|TRBD1|TRBV7-2|TRBJ1-6
TGTGCCAGCAGCACCGGGACAGTTAATTCACCCCTCCACTTT
CASSTGTVNSPLHF
>-|-|TRBV10-1|TRBJ2-7
TGCGCCAGCATTCTACCCTACGAGCAGTACTTC
CASILPYEQYF
>-|TRBD2|TRBV5-4|TRBJ2-1
TGTGCCAGCAGCTCGGAGGGGAGCGGGAGCTCCTACAATGAGCAGTTCTTC
CASSSEGSGSSYNEQFF
>-|TRBD2|TRBV2|TRBJ2-2
TGTGCCAGCGTCCGCGGGGGGGCATCCGGGGAGCTGTTTTTT
CASVRGGASGELFF
>once|-|TRBV6-5|TRBJ1-6
TGTGCCAGCAGTATGGGGTGGGGGGAGGATTCACCCCTCCACTTT
CASSMGWGEDSPLHF
>few|TRBD2|TRBV6-4|TRBJ2-1
TGTGCCAGCAGTGACTCGGGGTCTAGCGGGGGCTATAATGAGCAGTTCTTC
CASSDSGSSGGYNEQFF
>-|-|TRBV9|TRBJ2-6
TGTGCCAGCAGCGTAGGGAATCGTGGGGCTGCACCTAACGTCCTGACTTTC
CASSVGNRGAAPNVLTF
>-|-|TRBV27|TRBJ1-5
TGTGCCAGCAGTTTATCACCTGGCGGGAACAATCAGCCCCAGCATTTT
CASSLSPGGNNQPQHF
>-|-|TRBV29-1|TRBJ1-1
TGCAGCGTTGAAGGGGTACGGCAGGGAGGGACTGAAGCTTTCTTT
CSVEGVRQGGTEAFF
>-|-|TRBV7-6|TRBJ2-7
TGTGCCAGCAGCTTAGGGACAGACTATTACGAGCAGTACTTC
CASSLGTDYYEQYF
>-|TRBD2|TRBV20-1|TRBJ2-5
TGCAGTGCTAGTTCTCCTAGCGGGGGCCGTAGGGAGACCCAGTACTTC
CSASSPSGGRRETQYF
>once|TRBD1|TRBV5-1|TRBJ1-4
TGCGCCAGCAGGTCGGACAGGGTTAATGAAAAACTGTTTTTT
CASRSDRVNEKLFF
>-|-|TRBV2|TRBJ1-1
TGTGCCAGCAGTGAGGCCACTGAAGCTTTCTTT
CASSEATEAFF
>-|TRBD1|TRBV19|TRBJ1-2
TGTGCCAGTAGTCCCATAGACAGGGACTATGGCTACACCTTC
CASSPIDRDYGYTF
>-|TRBD1|TRBV2|TRBJ2-7
TGTGCCAGCAACCGGGACAGCGCCTACGAGCAGTACTTC
CASNRDSAYEQYF
>-|-|TRBV19|TRBJ1-5
TGTGCCAGTAAGAGGGCAGGAGGCAATCAGCCCCAGCATTTT
CASKRAGGNQPQHF
>-|TRBD1|TRBV7-6|TRBJ1-1
TGTGCCAGCAGCTCGCGGACAGGGAGGAACACTGAAGCTTTCTTT
CASSSRTGRNTEAFF
>few|TRBD1|TRBV28|TRBJ1-2
TGTGCCAGCAGTTTGACGGACAGGTACTATGGCTACACCTTC
CASSLTDRYYGYTF
>-|TRBD1|TRBV11-2|TRBJ2-5
TGTGCCAGCAGCCGTGACAGGGATGGGACCCAGTACTTC
CASSRDRDGTQYF
>-|TRBD1|TRBV19|TRBJ1-2
TGTGCCAGTAATCCGGGACAGGGGTTTGGCTACACCTTC
CASNPGQGFGYTF
>-|TRBD1|TRBV5-1|TRBJ2-1
TGCGCCAGCAGCAAGACAGGGGGGAACAATGAGCAGTTCTTC
CASSKTGGNNEQFF
>-|TRBD1|TRBV5-1|TRBJ1-4
TGCGCCAGCAGCTCCAGGGGGCGCGGGGAAAAACTGTTTTTT
CASSSRGRGEKLFF
>-|TRBD2|TRBV5-4|TRBJ2-7
TGTGCCAGCAGCCGCACTAGCGGGGGGACCTCCCCCTACGAGCAGTACTTC
CASSRTSGGTSPYEQYF
>-|TRBD2|TRBV7-2|TRBJ2-5
TGTGCCAGCAGCCCTCTAGCGGGGGGGCTAGAGACCCAGTACTTC
CASSPLAGGLETQYF
>-|TRBD2|TRBV10-3|TRBJ2-3
TGTGCCATCAGTGAGGGGACTAGCTTTAGCACAGATACGCAGTATTTT
CAISEGTSFSTDTQYF
>once|-|TRBV4-3|TRBJ1-1
TGCGCCAGCAGCCAAGATCGGGGGGTGAACACTGAAGCTTTCTTT
CASSQDRGVNTEAFF
>-|-|TRBV7-8|TRBJ1-6
TGTGCCAGCAGCCCTTCCAGGGTGTTGGGCTCACCCCTCCACTTT
CASSPSRVLGSPLHF
>-|TRBD1|TRBV6-1|TRBJ1-1
TGTGCCAGCAGTGGCCGGGACAGGGGGCGCAGGTACACTGAAGCTTTCTTT
CASSGRDRGRRYTEAFF
>-|TRBD1|TRBV19|TRBJ2-1
TGTGCCACGGGGAGGGGACAGGGGATCAATGAGCAGTTCTTC
CATGRGQGINEQFF
>few|-|TRBV11-2|TRBJ1-1
TGTGCCAGCAGCTTAGGTCAGTCGAACACTGAAGCTTTCTTT
CASSLGQSNTEAFF
>-|TRBD1|TRBV29-1|TRBJ1-1
TGCAGCGTACAACAGGGGGCGTTGAACACTGAAGCTTTCTTT
CSVQQGALNTEAFF
>-|-|TRBV7-8|TRBJ2-1
TGTGCCAGCAGCTTAGCCGGGGGAAGGGGCGACTACAATGAGCAGTTCTTC
CASSLAGGRGDYNEQFF
>-|TRBD2|TRBV7-8|TRBJ2-1
TGTGCCAGCAGCTTTAGCGGGACACACAATGAGCAGTTCTTC
CASSFSGTHNEQFF
>-|-|TRBV11-1|TRBJ2-7
TGTGCCAGCAGCTTAGGGAGGGGTGCCAGCTCCTACGAGCAGTACTTC
CASSLGRGASSYEQYF
>-|TRBD1|TRBV5-4|TRBJ1-2
TGTGCCAGCAGCTTGAACGGACAGGGTCTTCATGGCTACACCTTC
CASSLNGQGLHGYTF
>-|TRBD1|TRBV9|TRBJ1-1
TGTGCCAGCAGCCGGACAGGGGGCGGGACTGAAGCTTTCTTT
CASSRTGGGTEAFF
>-|-|TRBV7-8|TRBJ2-3
TGTGCCAGCAGCTTAGGAGGGTCAGATACGCAGTATTTT
CASSLGGSDTQYF
>-|TRBD1|TRBV7-9|TRBJ2-7
TGTGCCAGCAGCTTAGGATACGGGACAGACTACGAGCAGTACTTC
CASSLGYGTDYEQYF
>-|-|TRBV12-3/TRBV12-4|TRBJ2-4
TGTGCCAGCAGTACAGGGACCGGGTACATTCAGTACTTC
CASSTGTGYIQYF
>-|TRBD1|TRBV5-1|TRBJ2-2
TGCGCCAGCAGCTCGGGACAGGGGGCCACCGGGGAGCTGTTTTTT
CASSSGQGATGELFF
>-|-|TRBV27|TRBJ1-5
TGTGCCAGCAGTTTATGGGCCGGGGGGGATCAGCCCCAGCATTTT
CASSLWAGGDQPQHF
>-|TRBD1|TRBV13|TRBJ1-1
TGTGCCAGCAGCTTAGGCTGGGCAGGGGGAACTGAAGCTTTCTTT
CASSLGWAGGTEAFF
>-|-|TRBV2|TRBJ1-1
TGTGCCAGCAGTGAAGTTGTTAGACAGGTTGAAGCTTTCTTT
CASSEVVRQVEAFF